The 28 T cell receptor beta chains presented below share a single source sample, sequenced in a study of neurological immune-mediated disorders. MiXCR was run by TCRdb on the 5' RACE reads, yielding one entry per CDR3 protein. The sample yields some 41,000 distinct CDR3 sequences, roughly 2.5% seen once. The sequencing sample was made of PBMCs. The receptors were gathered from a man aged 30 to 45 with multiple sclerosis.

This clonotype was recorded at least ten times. In DNA, the CDR3 is TGTGCCAGCACCCCGACAGGGGGCTGGAGCAATCAGCCCCAGCATTTT. It yields the protein CASTPTGGWSNQPQHF. This sequence joins TRBV7-2 and TRBJ1-5; TRBD1 aligns across 10 bases. Germline trimming cut 7 bases from V and 1 base from J; bases unmatched to any gene: 7. The germline CDR1 and CDR2 sequences are SGHTA and FQGNSA. This CDR3 comprises 16 residues.

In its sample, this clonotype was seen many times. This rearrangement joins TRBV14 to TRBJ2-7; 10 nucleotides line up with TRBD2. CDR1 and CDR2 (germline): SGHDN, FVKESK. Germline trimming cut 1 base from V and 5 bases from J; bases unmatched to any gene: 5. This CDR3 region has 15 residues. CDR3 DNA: TGTGCCAGCAGCCAAGGGCGGCTAGCGGGAGACGAGCAGTACTTC. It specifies CASSQGRLAGDEQYF.

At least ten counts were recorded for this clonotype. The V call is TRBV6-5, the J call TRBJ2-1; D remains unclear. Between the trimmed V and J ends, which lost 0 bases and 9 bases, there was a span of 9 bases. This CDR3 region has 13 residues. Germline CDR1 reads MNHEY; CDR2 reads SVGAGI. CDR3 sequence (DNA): TGTGCCAGCAGTTACTCGCGACTTCTTGAGCAGTTCTTC. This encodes CASSYSRLLEQFF.

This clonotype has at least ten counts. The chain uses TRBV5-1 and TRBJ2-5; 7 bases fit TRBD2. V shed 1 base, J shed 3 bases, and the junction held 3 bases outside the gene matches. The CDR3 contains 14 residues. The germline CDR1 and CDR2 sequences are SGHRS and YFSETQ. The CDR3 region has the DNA TGCGCCAGCAGCTTGACGGGGGGTAAAGAGACCCAGTACTTC. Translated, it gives CASSLTGGKETQYF.

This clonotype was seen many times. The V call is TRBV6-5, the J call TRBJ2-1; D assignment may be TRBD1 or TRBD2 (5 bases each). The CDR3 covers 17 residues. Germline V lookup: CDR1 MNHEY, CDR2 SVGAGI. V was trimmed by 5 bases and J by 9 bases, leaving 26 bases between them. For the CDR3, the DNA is TGTGCCAGCAGTCGATCGAGGGGAGAGGGTTTTAGGGCTGAGCAGTTCTTC. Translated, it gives CASSRSRGEGFRAEQFF.

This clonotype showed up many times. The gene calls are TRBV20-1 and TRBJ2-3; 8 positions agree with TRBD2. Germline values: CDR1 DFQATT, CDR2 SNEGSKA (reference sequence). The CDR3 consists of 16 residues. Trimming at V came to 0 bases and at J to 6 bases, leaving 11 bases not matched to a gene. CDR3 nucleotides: TGCAGTGCTAGAGATCTAGGTAGCGGGGAGGGTGATACGCAGTATTTT. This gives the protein CSARDLGSGEGDTQYF.

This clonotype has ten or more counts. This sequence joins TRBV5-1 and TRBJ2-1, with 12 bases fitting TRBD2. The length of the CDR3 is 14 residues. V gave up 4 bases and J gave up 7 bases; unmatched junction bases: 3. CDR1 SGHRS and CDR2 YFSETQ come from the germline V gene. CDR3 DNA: TGCGCCAGCAGCCTTGGGACTAGCGGGAATGAGCAGTTCTTC. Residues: CASSLGTSGNEQFF. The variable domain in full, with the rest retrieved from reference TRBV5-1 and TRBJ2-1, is KAGVTQTPRYLIKTRGQQVTLSCSPISGHRSVSWYQQTPGQGLQFLFEYFSETQRNKGNFPGRFSGRQFSNSRSEMNVSTLELGDSALYLCASSLGTSGNEQFFGPGTRLTVL.

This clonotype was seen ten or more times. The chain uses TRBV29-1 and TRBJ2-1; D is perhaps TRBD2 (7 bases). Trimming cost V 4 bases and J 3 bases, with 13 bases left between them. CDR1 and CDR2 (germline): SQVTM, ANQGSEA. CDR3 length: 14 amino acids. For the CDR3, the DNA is TGCAGCGTTGGCGGGGGCGTCGACTACAATGAGCAGTTCTTC. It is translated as CSVGGGVDYNEQFF.

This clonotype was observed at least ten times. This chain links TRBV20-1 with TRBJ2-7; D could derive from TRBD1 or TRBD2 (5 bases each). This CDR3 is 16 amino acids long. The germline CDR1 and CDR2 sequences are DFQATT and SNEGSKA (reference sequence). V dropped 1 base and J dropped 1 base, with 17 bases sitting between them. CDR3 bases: TGCAGTGCTAGAGTGTCCCGGGACGTTATATCCTACGAGCAGTACTTC. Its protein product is CSARVSRDVISYEQYF.

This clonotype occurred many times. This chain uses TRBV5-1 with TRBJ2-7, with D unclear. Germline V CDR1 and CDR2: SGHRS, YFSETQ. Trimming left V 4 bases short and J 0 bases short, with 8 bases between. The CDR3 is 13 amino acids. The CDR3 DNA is TGCGCCAGCAGCATTGCAGGCTCCTACGAGCAGTACTTC. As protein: CASSIAGSYEQYF.

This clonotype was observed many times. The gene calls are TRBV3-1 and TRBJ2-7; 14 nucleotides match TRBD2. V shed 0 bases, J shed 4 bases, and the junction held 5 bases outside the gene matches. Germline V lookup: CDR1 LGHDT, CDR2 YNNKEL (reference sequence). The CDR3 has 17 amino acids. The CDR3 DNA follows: TGTGCCAGCAGCCAAGAATTGGGACTAGCGGGAGTTTACGAGCAGTACTTC. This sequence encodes CASSQELGLAGVYEQYF.

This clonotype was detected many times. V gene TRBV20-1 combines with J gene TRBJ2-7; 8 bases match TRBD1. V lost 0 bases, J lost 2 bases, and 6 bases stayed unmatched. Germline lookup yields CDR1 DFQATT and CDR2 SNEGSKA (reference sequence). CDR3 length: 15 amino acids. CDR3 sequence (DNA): TGCAGTGCTAGAGATAGGGACAGGCCCCCCTACGAGCAGTACTTC. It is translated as CSARDRDRPPYEQYF.

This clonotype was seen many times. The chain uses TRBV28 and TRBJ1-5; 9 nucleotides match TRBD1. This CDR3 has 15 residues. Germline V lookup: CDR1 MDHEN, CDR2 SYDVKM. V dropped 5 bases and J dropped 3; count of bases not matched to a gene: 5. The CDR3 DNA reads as TGTGCCAGCAGTAAAACAGGGGGCTACAATCAGCCCCAGCATTTT. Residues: CASSKTGGYNQPQHF.

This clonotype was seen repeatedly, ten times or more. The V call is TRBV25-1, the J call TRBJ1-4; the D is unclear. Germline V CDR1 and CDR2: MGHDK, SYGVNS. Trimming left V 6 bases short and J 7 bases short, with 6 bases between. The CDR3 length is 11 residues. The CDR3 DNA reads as TGTGCCAGCAGCGATGCTGAAAAACTGTTTTTT. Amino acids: CASSDAEKLFF.

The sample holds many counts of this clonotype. The CDR3 DNA follows: TGTGCCTCCTCCCAGGGGGGAGAAAATCAGCCCCAGCATTTT. Translation: CASSQGGENQPQHF. The V and J genes are TRBV6-2 or TRBV6-3 and TRBJ1-5; 7 bases map to TRBD1. V lost 11 bases and J lost 4; bases outside the gene matches: 11. CDR1 and CDR2 from the germline V gene are MNHEY and SVGEGT. The CDR3 is 14 amino acids.

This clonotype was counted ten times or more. The CDR3, as DNA: TGCGCCAGCAGCTTGGTATCCTCGTTGAACTACGAGCAGTACTTC. It is translated as CASSLVSSLNYEQYF. The chain is built from TRBV5-1 and TRBJ2-7; D uncertain. V gave up 0 bases and J gave up 3 bases, with 13 bases separating them. Germline V gene sequence: CDR1 SGHRS, CDR2 YFSETQ. This CDR3 has 15 amino acids.

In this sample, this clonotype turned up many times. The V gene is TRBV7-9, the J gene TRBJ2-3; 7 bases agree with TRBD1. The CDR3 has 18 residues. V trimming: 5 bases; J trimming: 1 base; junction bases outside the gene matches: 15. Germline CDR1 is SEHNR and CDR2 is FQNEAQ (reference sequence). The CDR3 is CASSTSHRGVGGTDTQYF. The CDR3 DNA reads TGTGCCAGCAGCACGTCCCACAGGGGTGTAGGGGGCACAGATACGCAGTATTTT.

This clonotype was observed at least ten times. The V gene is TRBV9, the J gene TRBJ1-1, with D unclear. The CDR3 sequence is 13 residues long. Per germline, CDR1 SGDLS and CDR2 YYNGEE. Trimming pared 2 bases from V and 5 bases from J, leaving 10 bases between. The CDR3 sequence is CASSVARGTEAFF. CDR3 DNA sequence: TGTGCCAGCAGCGTCGCCCGGGGAACTGAAGCTTTCTTT.

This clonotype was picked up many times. The CDR3 region is CASSPGGQPQHF. The CDR3 DNA reads as TGTGCCAGCTCACCAGGCGGGCAGCCCCAGCATTTT. This chain links TRBV18 with TRBJ1-5; D is unclear. The CDR3 is 12 residues long. Germline values: CDR1 KGHSH, CDR2 LQKENI. The V gene lost 2 bases and the J gene lost 7 bases, with 6 bases spanning the gap.

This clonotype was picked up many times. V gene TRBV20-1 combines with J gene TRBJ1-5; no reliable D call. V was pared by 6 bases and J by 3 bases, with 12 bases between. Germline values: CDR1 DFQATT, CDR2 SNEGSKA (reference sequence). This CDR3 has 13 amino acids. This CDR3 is CSASGLNNQPQHF. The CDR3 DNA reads TGCAGTGCCAGTGGCCTGAACAATCAGCCCCAGCATTTT.

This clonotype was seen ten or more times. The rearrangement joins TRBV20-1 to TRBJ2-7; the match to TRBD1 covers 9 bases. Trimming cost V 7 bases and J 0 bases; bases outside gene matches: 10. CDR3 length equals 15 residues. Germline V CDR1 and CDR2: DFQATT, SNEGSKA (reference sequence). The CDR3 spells CSVEEQGASSYEQYF. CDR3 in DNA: TGCAGTGTCGAGGAACAGGGGGCGAGCTCCTACGAGCAGTACTTC.

This CDR3 reads CASSPHGGSNEQFF. The CDR3 nucleotides read TGTGCCAGCAGCCCTCATGGGGGCAGCAATGAGCAGTTCTTC. The gene calls are TRBV7-6 and TRBJ2-1, with D possibly being TRBD1 (6 bases). Germline V CDR1 and CDR2: SGHVS, FNYEAQ. Trimming took off 5 bases at V and 6 bases at J, with 14 bases between the two ends. The CDR3 spans 14 residues.

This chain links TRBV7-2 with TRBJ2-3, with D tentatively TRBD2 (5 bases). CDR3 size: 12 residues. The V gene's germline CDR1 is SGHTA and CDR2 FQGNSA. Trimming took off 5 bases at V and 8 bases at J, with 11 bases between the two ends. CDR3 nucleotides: TGTGCCAGCAGCCCGATTGGAGGTACGCAGTATTTT. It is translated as CASSPIGGTQYF.

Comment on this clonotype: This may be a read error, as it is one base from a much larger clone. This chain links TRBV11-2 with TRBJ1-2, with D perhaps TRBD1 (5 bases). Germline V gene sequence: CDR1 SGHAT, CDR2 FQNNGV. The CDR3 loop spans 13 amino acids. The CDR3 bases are TGTGCCAACAGCCCGACAGCTAACTATGGCTACACCTTC. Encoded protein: CANSPTANYGYTF.

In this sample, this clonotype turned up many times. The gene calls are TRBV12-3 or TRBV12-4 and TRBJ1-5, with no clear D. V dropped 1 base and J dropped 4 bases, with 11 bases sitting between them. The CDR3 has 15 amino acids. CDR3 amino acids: CASSLEARLNQPQHF. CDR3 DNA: TGTGCCAGCAGTTTAGAAGCCAGACTAAATCAGCCCCAGCATTTT.

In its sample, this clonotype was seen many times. The CDR3 DNA follows: TGCAGTGCGATGCTGGGGGTCGGCCCCGGGGAGCTGTTTTTT. Protein product: CSAMLGVGPGELFF. This rearrangement joins TRBV20-1 to TRBJ2-2; D is tentatively TRBD1 or TRBD2 (5 bases each). This CDR3 contains 14 residues. V was clipped by 6 bases and J by 6 bases, with 17 bases between them. The germline V gene has CDR1 DFQATT and CDR2 SNEGSKA (reference sequence).

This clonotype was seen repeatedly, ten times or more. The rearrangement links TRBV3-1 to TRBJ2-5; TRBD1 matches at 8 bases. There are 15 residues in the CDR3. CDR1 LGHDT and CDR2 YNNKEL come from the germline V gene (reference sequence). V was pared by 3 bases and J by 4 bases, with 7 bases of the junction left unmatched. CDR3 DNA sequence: TGTGCCAGCAGCCAGGCGACAGGGGTGGCAGAGACCCAGTACTTC. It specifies CASSQATGVAETQYF.

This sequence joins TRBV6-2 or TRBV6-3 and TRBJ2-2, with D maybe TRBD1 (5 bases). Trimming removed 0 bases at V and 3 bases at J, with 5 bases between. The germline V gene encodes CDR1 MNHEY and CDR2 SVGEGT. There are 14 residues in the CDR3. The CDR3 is CASSYSTDTGELFF. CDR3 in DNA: TGTGCCAGCAGTTACTCGACAGACACCGGGGAGCTGTTTTTT.